Here is one TCR beta chain with its context. Its antigen is as yet unknown. Clones were read by immunoSEQ multiplex PCR, and TCRdb kept only the in-frame ones, dropping some. The sample lists under 3,000 clones, 26% occurring once. CDR3 length equals 16 residues. This sample is part of a study of T cells in narcolepsy. V is TRBV21-1 and J is TRBJ2-1; the table's D call, TRBD1, was not checked against the DNA. TRBV21-1 is listed as a pseudogene. Sequenced material: cultured CD4+ T cells from cerebrospinal fluid. The receptor comes from a human donor with narcolepsy. Written as DNA, the CDR3 is TGTGCCAGCAGCAGGTACAGGGATAGAAACTACAATGAGCAGTTCTTC. Its protein product is CASSRYRDRNYNEQFF.